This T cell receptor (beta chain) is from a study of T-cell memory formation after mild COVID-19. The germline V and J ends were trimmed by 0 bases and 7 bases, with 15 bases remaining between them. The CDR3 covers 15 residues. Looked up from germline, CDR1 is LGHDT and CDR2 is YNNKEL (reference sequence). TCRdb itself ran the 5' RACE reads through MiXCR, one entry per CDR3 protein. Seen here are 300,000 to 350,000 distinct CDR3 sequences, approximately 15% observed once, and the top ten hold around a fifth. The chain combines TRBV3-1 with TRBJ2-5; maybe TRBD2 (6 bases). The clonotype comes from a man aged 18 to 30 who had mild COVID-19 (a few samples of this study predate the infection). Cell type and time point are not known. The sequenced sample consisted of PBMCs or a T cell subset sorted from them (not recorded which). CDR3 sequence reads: CASSQETVRRGTQYF. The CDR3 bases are TGTGCCAGCAGCCAAGAGACAGTAAGGAGGGGGACCCAGTACTTC.